A single sample gave rise to the 11 T cell receptor beta chains below, sequenced in a study of T cell repertoires in cytomegalovirus infection. TCRdb independently ran MiXCR on the reads; one entry per CDR3 protein. This sample has under 800,000 distinct CDR3 sequences, with less than 25% found just once. The sample was CD8+ T cells from PBMCs. The receptor source for this set is a human donor in good health (CMV status not recorded). Some clones in this sample may be carry-over from other donors' samples.

There are a few counts of this clonotype. V usage is TRBV27 and J usage is TRBJ2-1; 7 nucleotides agree with TRBD1. The V segment lost 8 bases and the J segment 6 bases; nucleotides outside the gene matches: 7. CDR3 length: 13 residues. Per germline, CDR1 MNHEY and CDR2 SMNVEV (reference sequence). For the CDR3, the DNA is TGTGCCAGCGAGACAGGGATGGGCAATGAGCAGTTCTTC. It yields the protein CASETGMGNEQFF.

In this sample, this clonotype turned up a few times. The chain links TRBV7-9 to TRBJ2-3; TRBD1 is a possible D gene (8 bases). CDR1 SEHNR and CDR2 FQNEAQ come from the germline V gene (reference sequence). The CDR3 consists of 17 residues. Trimming removed 5 bases from V and 4 bases from J, with 22 bases in between. The CDR3 spells CASSPRTRTGRADTQYF. The CDR3 DNA reads TGTGCCAGCAGCCCAAGGACCAGGACAGGGAGGGCAGATACGCAGTATTTT.

The rearrangement uses TRBV25-1 and TRBJ1-1, with D tentatively TRBD1 (6 bases). The CDR3 covers 15 residues. V gave up 0 bases and J gave up 2 bases, with 10 bases separating them. From germline, CDR1 is MGHDK and CDR2 SYGVNS. The CDR3 coding sequence is TGTGCCAGCAGTGAATACGGGGGCCCCAACACTGAAGCTTTCTTT. Translation gives CASSEYGGPNTEAFF.

This clonotype showed up just a few times. The chain employs TRBV20-1 and TRBJ2-7; D is unclear. The CDR3 is made up of 12 amino acids. Germline V gene sequence: CDR1 DFQATT, CDR2 SNEGSKA (reference sequence). Between the trimmed V and J ends, which lost 7 bases and 2 bases, there was a span of 12 bases. The CDR3 region is CSVPINPYEQYF. In DNA, the CDR3 is TGCAGTGTTCCCATCAACCCCTACGAGCAGTACTTC.

This clonotype has only a few counts. The J gene is TRBJ1-1, the V gene TRBV7-9; 8 positions agree with TRBD1. CDR1 is SEHNR and CDR2 is FQNEAQ in the germline V gene (reference sequence). CDR3 size: 15 residues. V lost 4 bases and J lost 0; bases outside the gene matches: 4. CDR3 protein: CASSSGQVMNTEAFF. CDR3 DNA sequence: TGTGCCAGCAGCTCGGGACAGGTCATGAACACTGAAGCTTTCTTT.

This clonotype was picked up a small number of times. The V call is TRBV7-9, the J call TRBJ1-1; D call uncertain. V lost 8 bases and J lost 1, with 8 bases in between. Germline CDR1 and CDR2: SEHNR and FQNEAQ (reference sequence). CDR3 size: 12 residues. CDR3 region: CASCKGNTEAFF. CDR3 in DNA: TGTGCCAGCTGCAAGGGGAACACTGAAGCTTTCTTT.

As regards this clonotype: Germline is not matched at one junction end, which may reflect a read error. This chain links TRBV29-1 with TRBJ1-4; 7 bases line up with TRBD1. The CDR3 has 15 amino acids. In germline, CDR1 is SQVTM, CDR2 ANQGSEA. CDR3 amino acids: CSVKERPGQNEKLFF. The CDR3 DNA is TGCAGCGTTAAAGAGAGACCGGGACAGAATGAAAAACTGTTTTTT.

About this clonotype itself: Just one base apart from a much larger clone, this may be a read error. The chain has TRBV7-8 and TRBJ1-5; D remains ambiguous. Germline V lookup: CDR1 SGHVS, CDR2 FQNEAQ. CDR3 length: 15 amino acids. The chain's CDR3 is CTSSLRPGVAQPQHF. In DNA, the CDR3 is TGTACCAGCAGCTTAAGACCTGGAGTGGCCCAGCCCCAGCATTTT.

This clonotype was picked up many times. The chain carries TRBV5-6 and TRBJ2-2, with D maybe TRBD1 (6 bases). The CDR3 is made up of 14 amino acids. Trimming pared 1 base from V and 6 bases from J, leaving 10 bases between. Germline V CDR1 and CDR2: SGHDT, YYEEEE. The CDR3 reads CASSLNRVPGELFF. The CDR3 DNA reads as TGTGCCAGCAGCTTGAACAGGGTACCCGGGGAGCTGTTTTTT.

This sequence joins TRBV20-1 and TRBJ1-1; D may be TRBD1 (5 bases). The CDR3 has 14 residues. With 3 bases removed from V and 1 base from J, the gap between germline ends came to 12 bases. CDR1 DFQATT and CDR2 SNEGSKA come from the germline V gene (reference sequence). In DNA, the CDR3 is TGCAGTGCTAGGCCCTTGGGGGAGAACACTGAAGCTTTCTTT. It is translated as CSARPLGENTEAFF.

This clonotype was seen more than once but under ten times. The chain combines TRBV15 with TRBJ1-4; TRBD1 matches at 7 bases. This CDR3 is built from 15 residues. With V trimmed by 2 bases and J by 7 bases, 7 bases remained unmatched. Germline V CDR1 and CDR2: LNHNV, YYDKDF (reference sequence). The CDR3 sequence is CATSRNLGQAEKLFF. In nucleotides, the CDR3 is TGTGCCACCAGCAGAAACCTAGGACAGGCTGAAAAACTGTTTTTT.